One sample yielded the 4 T cell receptor beta chains listed below, sequenced in a study of Ad26.COV2.S vaccination and SARS-CoV-2 variants. Sequencing used immunoSEQ multiplex PCR; TCRdb keeps in-frame clones, though not all of them. Among 410,000 or so clones listed, 75% to 95% were seen once. The treatment was: some 19 received Ad26.COV2.S at low or high dose, single or two shots; about 5 received placebo; per-sample allocation not given. After the first vaccine or placebo injection, samples were drawn on day 63. The sample in question was peripheral blood, obtained in a trial of Ad26.COV2.S vaccine versus placebo. Source of these receptors: a person between 18 and 65 years old who received the Ad26.COV2.S COVID-19 vaccine or a placebo.

In its sample, this clone was seen once. The CDR3 sequence: CASSWGHTYEQYF. CDR3 DNA sequence: TGTGCCAGCAGTTGGGGACACACCTACGAGCAGTACTTC. This chain connects TRBV6-5 to TRBJ2-7; a weak D match, TRBD1 (6 bases). From germline, CDR1 is MNHEY and CDR2 SVGAGI. This CDR3 has 13 amino acids. V lost 4 bases and J 2 bases, leaving 9 bases between the germline ends.

The chain links TRBV5-6 to TRBJ2-7, with a possible D match to TRBD1 (6 bases). The CDR3 sequence is 13 residues long. The germline V and J ends were trimmed by 6 bases and 3 bases, with 13 bases remaining between them. CDR1 and CDR2 (germline): SGHDT, YYEEEE. CDR3 bases: TGTGCCAGCACGGGAACAGGGCGCTACGAGCAGTACTTC. Translating it yields CASTGTGRYEQYF.

J is TRBJ1-2 and V is TRBV7-2, with 7 bases fitting TRBD1. The V gene's germline CDR1 is SGHTA and CDR2 FQGNSA. The trim removed 6 bases at V and 4 bases at J, leaving 11 bases unmatched. The CDR3 spans 15 residues. In DNA, the CDR3 is TGTGCCAGCAGTCCAGACTACAGGGGCGGCTATGGCTACACCTTC. Translation: CASSPDYRGGYGYTF.

The chain couples TRBV4-2 to TRBJ1-1; 9 nucleotides match TRBD1. The V gene's germline CDR1 is LGHNA and CDR2 YNFKEQ. CDR3 length equals 16 residues. With V trimmed by 1 base and J by 1 base, 4 bases remained unmatched. The CDR3 sequence is CASSQAYRGQNTEAFF. DNA of the CDR3: TGTGCCAGCAGCCAAGCCTACAGGGGGCAGAACACTGAAGCTTTCTTT.